Listed here are 17 T cell receptor beta chains from one sample, sequenced in a study of T cell changes during pregnancy in multiple sclerosis. Assay: immunoSEQ multiplex PCR; the TCRdb copy retains only in-frame clones and omits some. Of 55,000 to 70,000 clones listed, roughly 94% were seen once; the top ten hold around 1.3%. The sample was peripheral blood, taken in the second trimester of pregnancy. The receptor source for this set is a female donor in good health, enrolled as a control in a pregnancy study.

This chain joins TRBV21-1 and TRBJ2-5; TRBD2 was called by the table and not checked on the DNA. TRBV21-1 is assigned pseudogene status. CDR3 size: 19 residues. Written as DNA, the CDR3 is TGTGCCAGCAGGCAAAATGAAAAGCTCCGGGGGGGGGCGCAGAAGACCCAGTACTTC. It is translated as CASRQNEKLRGGAQKTQYF.

V usage is TRBV13 and J usage is TRBJ2-5; 11 bases map to TRBD2. The CDR3 is made up of 16 amino acids. V was pared by 5 bases and J by 4 bases, with 9 bases of the junction left unmatched. The germline gives CDR1 PRHDT, CDR2 FYEKMQ (reference sequence). The CDR3 sequence: CASSLSGRARGETQYF. DNA of the CDR3: TGTGCCAGCAGCCTTAGCGGGAGGGCCAGGGGAGAGACCCAGTACTTC.

This chain connects TRBV30 to TRBJ2-7; D is unclear. Germline CDR1 and CDR2: GTSNPN and SVGIG (reference sequence). The CDR3 runs 14 residues. V shed 0 bases and J shed 0 bases, with 9 bases lying between them. The CDR3 is CAWSVGGHSYEQYF. DNA of the CDR3: TGTGCCTGGAGTGTAGGCGGCCACTCCTACGAGCAGTACTTC.

The chain has TRBV9 and TRBJ1-6; perhaps TRBD1 as D (5 bases). V was cut by 4 bases and J by 8 bases, with 10 bases left in between. This CDR3 spans 13 amino acids. Per the germline V gene, CDR1 is SGDLS and CDR2 is YYNGEE. For the CDR3, the DNA is TGTGCCAGCAGCCTAACGACAGATTCACCCCTCCACTTT. This gives the protein CASSLTTDSPLHF.

The CDR3 coding sequence is TGTGCCAGCAGTGAGGGCAGCACAGTTGGTGTCGAGCAGTACTTC. Translated, it gives CASSEGSTVGVEQYF. The V gene is TRBV6-1, the J gene TRBJ2-7; no clear D. Trimming cost V 3 bases and J 6 bases, with 18 bases left between them. The CDR3 has 15 amino acids. Germline V gene lookup returns CDR1 MNHNS and CDR2 SASEGT.

V and J are TRBV11-3 and TRBJ1-1, with 7 bases matching TRBD1. The CDR3 length is 14 residues. The germline V gene has CDR1 SGHNT and CDR2 YENEEA. J was trimmed by 1 base and V by 5 bases; bases with no gene match: 4. CDR3 in amino acids: CASSPGQRNTEAFF. As DNA, the CDR3 is TGTGCCAGCAGCCCGGGACAGCGGAACACTGAAGCTTTCTTT.

The rearrangement uses TRBV10-2 and TRBJ2-6, with D hard to call. Germline V gives CDR1 WSHSY, CDR2 SAAADI. The V and J ends lost 3 bases and 4 bases respectively, with 13 bases between them. The CDR3 is 16 amino acids. CDR3 DNA: TGCGCCAGCAGTGATATCCTGGGCCGGGGGGCCAACGTCCTGACTTTC. It specifies CASSDILGRGANVLTF.

The J gene is TRBJ1-2, the V gene TRBV6-5; TRBD1 might be the D (5 bases). Germline CDR1 is MNHEY and CDR2 is SVGAGI. Trimming took off 8 bases at V and 3 bases at J, with 13 bases between the two ends. The CDR3 runs to 13 residues. As DNA, the CDR3 is TGTGCCAGCCACCGGGGGGGAGACTATGGCTACACCTTC. Translation gives CASHRGGDYGYTF.

This chain uses TRBV4-1 with TRBJ2-1, with 11 bases matching TRBD2. Trimming at V came to 3 bases and at J to 2 bases, leaving 6 bases not matched to a gene. This CDR3 comprises 17 residues. Germline V CDR1 and CDR2: MGHRA, YSYEKL. The CDR3 DNA reads as TGCGCCAGCAGCCAGCGACTAGCGGGACGCACCTACAATGAGCAGTTCTTC. Amino acid sequence: CASSQRLAGRTYNEQFF.

This chain uses TRBV7-9 with TRBJ1-2; 8 nucleotides agree with TRBD1. V shed 3 bases, J shed 1 base, and the junction held 4 bases outside the gene matches. The CDR3 sequence is 15 residues long. Germline CDR1 and CDR2: SEHNR and FQNEAQ (reference sequence). The DNA of the CDR3 is TGTGCCAGCAGCTTGCAGGGGGCGCGTAACTATGGCTACACCTTC. It yields the protein CASSLQGARNYGYTF.

The rearrangement uses TRBV13 and TRBJ2-1; maybe TRBD2 (7 bases). CDR3 length: 15 amino acids. The V end lost 5 bases, the J end lost 4 bases, and 15 bases lay between the germline ends. Germline-derived CDR1 and CDR2 are PRHDT and FYEKMQ (reference sequence). DNA for the CDR3: TGTGCCAGCAGCCCAGGAGGGAGGGGGTACAATGAGCAGTTCTTC. This gives the protein CASSPGGRGYNEQFF. The complete variable domain, with remaining parts taken from reference TRBV13 and TRBJ2-1, reads AAGVIQSPRHLIKEKRETATLKCYPIPRHDTVYWYQQGPGQDPQFLISFYEKMQSDKGSIPDRFSAQQFSDYHSELNMSSLELGDSALYFCASSPGGRGYNEQFFGPGTRLTVL.

The chain links TRBV27 to TRBJ1-5; D gene ambiguous. This CDR3 is built from 15 residues. Trimming removed 4 bases from V and 3 bases from J, with 13 bases in between. Germline loops: CDR1 MNHEY, CDR2 SMNVEV (reference sequence). Here the CDR3 reads CASSSAGWDNQPQHF. The CDR3 DNA is TGTGCCAGCAGTTCGGCGGGGTGGGACAATCAGCCCCAGCATTTT.

The chain couples TRBV13 to TRBJ2-7; D possibly corresponds to TRBD1 (6 bases). This CDR3 has 15 amino acids. With 5 bases removed from V and 6 bases from J, the gap between germline ends came to 20 bases. CDR1 and CDR2 (germline): PRHDT, FYEKMQ (reference sequence). The chain's CDR3 is CASSPPNRVGSEQYF. In DNA, the CDR3 is TGTGCCAGCAGCCCCCCCAACAGGGTGGGAAGCGAGCAGTACTTC.

The V and J genes are TRBV5-4 and TRBJ2-1; 11 bases are a match to TRBD2. With V trimmed by 4 bases and J by 5 bases, 5 bases remained unmatched. This CDR3 has 15 amino acids. Germline V gene lookup returns CDR1 SGHNT and CDR2 YYREEE (reference sequence). This CDR3 reads CASSPGTSGNNEQFF. Here the CDR3 DNA reads TGTGCCAGCAGCCCCGGGACTAGCGGAAACAATGAGCAGTTCTTC. Combining the CDR3 with reference TRBV5-4 and TRBJ2-1 gives the whole variable domain ETGVTQSPTHLIKTRGQQVTLRCSSQSGHNTVSWYQQALGQGPQFIFQYYREEENGRGNFPPRFSGLQFPNYSSELNVNALELDDSALYLCASSPGTSGNNEQFFGPGTRLTVL.

The genes are TRBV7-9 and TRBJ2-1; perhaps TRBD2 as D (5 bases). In germline, CDR1 is SEHNR, CDR2 FQNEAQ (reference sequence). The CDR3 spans 16 residues. The germline V and J ends were trimmed by 11 bases and 5 bases, with 25 bases remaining between them. The CDR3, as DNA: TGTGCCGTCCCATCCCAGAGAAGCGGCTATAACAATGAGCAGTTCTTC. It codes for CAVPSQRSGYNNEQFF. Looking up the rest from reference TRBV7-9 and TRBJ2-1 gives the full variable domain: DTGVSQNPRHKITKRGQNVTFRCDPISEHNRLYWYRQTLGQGPEFLTYFQNEAQLEKSRLLSDRFSAERPKGSFSTLEIQRTEQGDSAMYLCAVPSQRSGYNNEQFFGPGTRLTVL.

The gene calls are TRBV5-1 and TRBJ2-5; TRBD2 aligns across 11 bases. V trimming: 2 bases; J trimming: 0 bases; junction bases outside the gene matches: 0. The germline V gene encodes CDR1 SGHRS and CDR2 YFSETQ. This CDR3 has 15 amino acids. Here the CDR3 DNA reads TGCGCCAGCAGCTTTAGCGGGAGGGACCAAGAGACCCAGTACTTC. Translated: CASSFSGRDQETQYF.

The chain carries TRBV10-3 and TRBJ1-1, with TRBD1 as a possible D gene (5 bases). The CDR3 extends over 13 amino acids. The V and J ends lost 5 bases and 1 base respectively, with 8 bases between them. Germline values: CDR1 ENHRY, CDR2 SYGVKD. The CDR3 spells CAISLQANTEAFF. CDR3 bases: TGTGCCATCAGTCTACAGGCGAACACTGAAGCTTTCTTT.